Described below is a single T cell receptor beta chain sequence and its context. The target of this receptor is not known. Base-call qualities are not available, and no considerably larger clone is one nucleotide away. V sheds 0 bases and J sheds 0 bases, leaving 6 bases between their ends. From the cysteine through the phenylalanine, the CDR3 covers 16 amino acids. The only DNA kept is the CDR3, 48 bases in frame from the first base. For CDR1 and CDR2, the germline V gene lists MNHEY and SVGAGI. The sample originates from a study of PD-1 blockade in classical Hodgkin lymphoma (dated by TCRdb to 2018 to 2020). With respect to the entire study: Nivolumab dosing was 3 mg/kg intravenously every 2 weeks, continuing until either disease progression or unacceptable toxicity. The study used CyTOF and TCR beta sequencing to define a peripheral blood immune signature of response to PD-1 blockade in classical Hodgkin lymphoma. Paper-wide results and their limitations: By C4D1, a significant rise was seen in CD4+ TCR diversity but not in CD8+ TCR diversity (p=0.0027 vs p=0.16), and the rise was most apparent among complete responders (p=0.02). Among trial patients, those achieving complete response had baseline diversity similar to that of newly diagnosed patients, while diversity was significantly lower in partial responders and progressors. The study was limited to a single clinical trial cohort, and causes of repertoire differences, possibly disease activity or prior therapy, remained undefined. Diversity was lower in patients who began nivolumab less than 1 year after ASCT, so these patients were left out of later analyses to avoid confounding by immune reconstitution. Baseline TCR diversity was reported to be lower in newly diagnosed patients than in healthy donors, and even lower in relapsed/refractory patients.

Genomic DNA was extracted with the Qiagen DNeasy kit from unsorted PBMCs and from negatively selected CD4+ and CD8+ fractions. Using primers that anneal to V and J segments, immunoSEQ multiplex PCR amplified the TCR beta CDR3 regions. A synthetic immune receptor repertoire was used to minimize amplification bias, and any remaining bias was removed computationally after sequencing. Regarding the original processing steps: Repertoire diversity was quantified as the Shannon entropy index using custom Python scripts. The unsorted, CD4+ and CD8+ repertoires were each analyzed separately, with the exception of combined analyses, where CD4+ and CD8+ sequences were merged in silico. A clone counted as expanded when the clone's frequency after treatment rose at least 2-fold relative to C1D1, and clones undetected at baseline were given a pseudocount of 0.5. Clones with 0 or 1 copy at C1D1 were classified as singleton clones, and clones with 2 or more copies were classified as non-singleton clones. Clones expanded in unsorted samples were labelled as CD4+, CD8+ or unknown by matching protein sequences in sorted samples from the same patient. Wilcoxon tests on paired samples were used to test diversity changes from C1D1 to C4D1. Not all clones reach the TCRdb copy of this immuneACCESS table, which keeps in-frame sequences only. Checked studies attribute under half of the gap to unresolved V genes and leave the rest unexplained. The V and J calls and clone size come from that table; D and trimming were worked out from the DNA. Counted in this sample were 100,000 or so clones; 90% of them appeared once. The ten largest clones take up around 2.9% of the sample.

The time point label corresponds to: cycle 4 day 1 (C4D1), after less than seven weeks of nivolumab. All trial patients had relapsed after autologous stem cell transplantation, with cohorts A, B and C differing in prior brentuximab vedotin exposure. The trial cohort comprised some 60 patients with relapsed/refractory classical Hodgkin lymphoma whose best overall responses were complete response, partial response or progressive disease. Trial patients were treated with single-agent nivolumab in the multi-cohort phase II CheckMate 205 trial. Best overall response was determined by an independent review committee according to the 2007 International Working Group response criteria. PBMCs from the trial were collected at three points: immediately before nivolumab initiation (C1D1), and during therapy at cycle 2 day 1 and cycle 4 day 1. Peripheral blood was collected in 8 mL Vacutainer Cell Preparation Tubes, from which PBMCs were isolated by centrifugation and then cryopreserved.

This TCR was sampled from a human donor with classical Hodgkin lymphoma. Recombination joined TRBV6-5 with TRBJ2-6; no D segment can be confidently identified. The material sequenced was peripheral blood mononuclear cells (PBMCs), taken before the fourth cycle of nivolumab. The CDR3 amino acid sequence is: CASSYSRDSGANVLTF. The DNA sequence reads TGTGCCAGCAGTTACTCGCGTGACTCTGGGGCCAACGTCCTGACTTTC.